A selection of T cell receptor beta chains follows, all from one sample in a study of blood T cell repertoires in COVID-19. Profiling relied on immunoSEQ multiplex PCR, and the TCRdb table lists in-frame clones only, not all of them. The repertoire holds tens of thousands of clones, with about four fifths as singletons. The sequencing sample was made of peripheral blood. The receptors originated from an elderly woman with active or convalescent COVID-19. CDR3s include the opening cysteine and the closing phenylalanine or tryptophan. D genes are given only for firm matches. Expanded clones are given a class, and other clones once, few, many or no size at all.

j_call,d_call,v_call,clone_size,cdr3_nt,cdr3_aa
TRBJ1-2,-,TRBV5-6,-,TGTGCCAGCAGCCTACCAGGGGTGTCTATGGGCTACACCTTC,CASSLPGVSMGYTF
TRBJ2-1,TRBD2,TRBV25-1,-,TGTGCCAGCAGTGAGCCGGGACTAGCGGTCAATGAGCAGTTCTTC,CASSEPGLAVNEQFF
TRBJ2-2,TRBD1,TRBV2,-,TGTGCCAGCCGGACAGGGAGCGCCGGGGAGCTGTTTTTT,CASRTGSAGELFF
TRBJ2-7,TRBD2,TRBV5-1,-,TGCGCCAGCGGGAAGAGCGGGGGTAGGCAGTACGAGCAGTACTTC,CASGKSGGRQYEQYF
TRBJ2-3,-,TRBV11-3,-,TGTGCCAGCAGCTTAGAAGGAGCAGATACGCAGTATTTT,CASSLEGADTQYF
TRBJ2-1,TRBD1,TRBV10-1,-,TGCGCCAGCAGTGAGTCGACGGGACAGACCAATGAGCAGTTCTTC,CASSESTGQTNEQFF
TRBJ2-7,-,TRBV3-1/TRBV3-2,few,TGTGCCAGCAGCCAAATGCTCAGCTACGAGCAGTACTTC,CASSQMLSYEQYF
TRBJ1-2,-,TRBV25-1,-,TGTGCCAGACTAAATGGAGCCCCAGCTAACTATGGCTACACCTTC,CARLNGAPANYGYTF
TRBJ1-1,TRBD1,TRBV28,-,TGTGCCAGCAGTAGAAGGGGGCCCTTTGATTTGAACACTGAAGCTTTCTTT,CASSRRGPFDLNTEAFF
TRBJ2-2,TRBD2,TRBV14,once,TGTGCCAGCAGCCCATATAGCGGGGGCGAGCTGTTTTTT,CASSPYSGGELFF
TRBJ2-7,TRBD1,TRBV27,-,TGTGCCAGCAGTTTAAGTTACAGGGGGTACGAGCAGTACTTC,CASSLSYRGYEQYF
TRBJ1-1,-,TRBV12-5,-,TGTGCTAGCCGGGGAGAGATGAACACTGAAGCTTTCTTT,CASRGEMNTEAFF
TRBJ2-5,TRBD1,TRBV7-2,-,TGTGCCAGCAGCTTCACGACAGGGGGAGAGACCCAGTACTTC,CASSFTTGGETQYF
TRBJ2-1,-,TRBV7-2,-,TGTGCCAGCAGCTTAGCGAGGAACAACAATGAGCAGTTCTTC,CASSLARNNNEQFF
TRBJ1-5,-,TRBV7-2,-,TGTGCCAGCAGCACACAAGGAAGGGGAGGGCCCCAGCATTTT,CASSTQGRGGPQHF
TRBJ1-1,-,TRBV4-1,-,TGCGCCAGCAGCCAAGAAGACATGAACACTGAAGCTTTCTTT,CASSQEDMNTEAFF